These 26 T cell receptor beta chains were all obtained from the same sample, sequenced in a study of cytomegalovirus exposure and HLA in healthy donors. Method: immunoSEQ multiplex PCR; TCRdb's copy keeps in-frame clones and lacks some. The sample holds roughly 140,000 clones, roughly 89% seen once. Sequencing was performed on PBMCs. These receptors all stem from a woman younger than 30 in good health and CMV-seropositive.

The genes are TRBV9 and TRBJ2-3, with TRBD2 matching over 7 bases. The CDR3 is 14 residues long. Germline CDR1 reads SGDLS; CDR2 reads YYNGEE. Losses at the gene ends were 4 bases for V and 0 bases for J; bases not matched to a gene: 2. The CDR3: CASSLSGSTDTQYF. The CDR3 bases are TGTGCCAGCAGCCTTAGCGGGAGCACAGATACGCAGTATTTT.

CDR3 protein: CSASSGSNEQFF. The CDR3 DNA sequence: TGCAGCGCCAGTAGCGGGAGCAATGAGCAGTTCTTC. The gene calls are TRBV29-1 and TRBJ2-1; 9 bases line up with TRBD2. CDR1 and CDR2 from the germline V gene are SQVTM and ANQGSEA. The CDR3 runs to 12 residues. J gave up 6 bases and V 7 bases, and 4 bases lay outside the gene matches.

The chain couples TRBV5-1 to TRBJ2-6, with D perhaps matching TRBD1 (5 bases). Germline values: CDR1 SGHRS, CDR2 YFSETQ. This CDR3 comprises 14 residues. V lost 5 bases, J lost 2 bases, and 8 bases lay in between. CDR3: CASSKGAGANVLTF. CDR3 coding DNA: TGCGCCAGCAGTAAAGGGGCTGGGGCCAACGTCCTGACTTTC.

V is TRBV6-6 and J is TRBJ2-7; 7 nucleotides line up with TRBD1. CDR3 length: 12 residues. Germline CDR1 and CDR2: MNHNY and SVGAGI (reference sequence). The J segment lost 1 base and the V segment lost 9 bases, leaving 3 bases of the junction unmatched. CDR3 protein: CASQTGSYEQYF. The CDR3 DNA reads TGTGCCAGTCAGACAGGGTCCTACGAGCAGTACTTC.

This chain connects TRBV18 to TRBJ2-7; 11 nucleotides match TRBD1. Germline CDR1 KGHSH, CDR2 LQKENI. The CDR3 runs 18 residues. The V and J ends lost 6 bases and 4 bases, in that order; junction bases with no gene match: 17. The CDR3 is CASSSPERSGTGGYEQYF. The DNA of the CDR3 is TGTGCCAGCTCCTCGCCCGAAAGGTCCGGGACAGGGGGATACGAGCAGTACTTC. Complete variable domain (other parts from reference TRBV18 and TRBJ2-7): NAGVMQNPRHLVRRRGQEARLRCSPMKGHSHVYWYRQLPEEGLKFMVYLQKENIIDESGMPKERFSAEFPKEGPSILRIQQVVRGDSAAYFCASSSPERSGTGGYEQYFGPGTRLTVT.

This clone was seen a single time. The V call is TRBV11-3, the J call TRBJ2-3; 10 nucleotides match TRBD2. V trimming: 4 bases; J trimming: 3 bases; junction bases outside the gene matches: 16. The CDR3 is 19 amino acids. Germline loops: CDR1 SGHNT, CDR2 YENEEA. The CDR3 bases are TGTGCCAGCAGCTCCCGAGACAGGGTCCCTAGCGGGAGTACAGATACGCAGTATTTT. Its protein product is CASSSRDRVPSGSTDTQYF.

This sequence joins TRBV18 and TRBJ1-1; TRBD1 matches at 8 bases. Germline V CDR1 and CDR2: KGHSH, LQKENI. The J segment lost 3 bases and the V segment lost 3 bases, leaving 6 bases of the junction unmatched. This CDR3 comprises 15 residues. DNA of the CDR3: TGTGCCAGCTCACCCTCTAAGACAGGGGACACTGAAGCTTTCTTT. This gives the protein CASSPSKTGDTEAFF.

This clone was seen a single time. The CDR3 loop is CASSESDTEAFF. The CDR3 DNA reads TGTGCCAGCAGCGAGTCGGACACTGAAGCTTTCTTT. J is TRBJ1-1 and V is TRBV6-5; D remains unclear. V was trimmed by 6 bases and J by 3 bases, leaving 8 bases between them. The CDR3 spans 12 residues. In germline, CDR1 is MNHEY, CDR2 SVGAGI.

The table lists this clone with a few counts. This chain connects TRBV6-4 to TRBJ2-2, with D possibly being TRBD2 (6 bases). Germline V gives CDR1 MRHNA, CDR2 SNTAGT. Trimming removed 6 bases from V and 3 bases from J, with 11 bases in between. This CDR3 spans 14 amino acids. CDR3 DNA: TGTGCCAGCAGAGAGACGGGGGACACCGGGGAGCTGTTTTTT. Translating it yields CASRETGDTGELFF.

This chain uses TRBV5-1 with TRBJ1-3, with 9 bases lining up with TRBD1. The trim removed 3 bases at V and 2 bases at J, leaving 9 bases unmatched. The length of the CDR3 is 17 residues. Germline V CDR1 and CDR2: SGHRS, YFSETQ. CDR3 sequence (DNA): TGCGCCAGCAGCTCAATATCACAGGGGGCCGCTGGAAACACCATATATTTT. Translated, it gives CASSSISQGAAGNTIYF. The variable domain in full, completed from reference TRBV5-1 and TRBJ1-3, reads KAGVTQTPRYLIKTRGQQVTLSCSPISGHRSVSWYQQTPGQGLQFLFEYFSETQRNKGNFPGRFSGRQFSNSRSEMNVSTLELGDSALYLCASSSISQGAAGNTIYFGEGSWLTVV.

The gene calls are TRBV27 and TRBJ2-1; the D gene is possibly TRBD1 (6 bases). The V gene lost 1 base and the J gene lost 0 bases, with 13 bases spanning the gap. CDR1 MNHEY and CDR2 SMNVEV come from the germline V gene (reference sequence). CDR3 length: 17 residues. CDR3 in DNA: TGTGCCAGCAGTTTATGGGGACACCAAAACTCCTACAATGAGCAGTTCTTC. Protein: CASSLWGHQNSYNEQFF.

The chain joins TRBV7-2 to TRBJ2-1, with TRBD2 matching over 10 bases. Per germline, CDR1 SGHTA and CDR2 FQGNSA. V was pared by 4 bases and J by 0 bases, with 6 bases of the junction left unmatched. The CDR3 covers 17 residues. This chain's CDR3 is CASSSPSGRRSYNEQFF. The CDR3 region has the DNA TGTGCCAGCAGCTCTCCTAGCGGGAGACGCTCCTACAATGAGCAGTTCTTC.

J is TRBJ1-1 and V is TRBV2; perhaps TRBD1 as D (6 bases). CDR3 length equals 14 residues. V was trimmed by 6 bases and J by 0 bases, leaving 11 bases between them. Germline V lookup: CDR1 SNHLY, CDR2 FYNNEI. CDR3 protein: CASRVRGMNTEAFF. CDR3 bases: TGTGCCAGCAGGGTCAGGGGAATGAACACTGAAGCTTTCTTT.

This clone showed up just once. V usage is TRBV28 and J usage is TRBJ1-2; D not resolved. The CDR3 runs to 12 residues. With 3 bases removed from V and 11 bases from J, the gap between germline ends came to 13 bases. Germline assignment: CDR1 MDHEN and CDR2 SYDVKM. CDR3 sequence: CASSFRGNLYTF. DNA of the CDR3: TGTGCCAGCAGTTTTCGCGGAAACCTGTACACCTTC.

The chain joins TRBV13 to TRBJ2-2, with 8 bases matching TRBD2. Germline CDR1 reads PRHDT; CDR2 reads FYEKMQ (reference sequence). The V and J ends lost 0 bases and 2 bases, in that order; junction bases with no gene match: 5. CDR3 length: 17 amino acids. The CDR3 protein is CASSLGQRESNTGELFF. CDR3 nucleotide sequence: TGTGCCAGCAGCTTAGGCCAGCGGGAGAGTAACACCGGGGAGCTGTTTTTT.

This chain links TRBV4-2 with TRBJ2-7; TRBD1 is a possible D gene (6 bases). CDR1 and CDR2 from the germline V gene are LGHNA and YNFKEQ. Trimming removed 1 base at V and 3 bases at J, with 13 bases between. The CDR3 totals 15 residues. The CDR3 sequence is CASSQAEGQSYEQYF. DNA for the CDR3: TGTGCCAGCAGCCAAGCCGAGGGACAAAGCTACGAGCAGTACTTC.

V gene TRBV5-1 combines with J gene TRBJ1-1; 8 bases are a match to TRBD1. The CDR3 sequence is 15 residues long. CDR1 and CDR2 (germline): SGHRS, YFSETQ. Losses at the gene ends were 3 bases for V and 7 bases for J; bases not matched to a gene: 11. CDR3 sequence: CASSSGTGRGDEAFF. CDR3 coding DNA: TGCGCCAGCAGCTCAGGGACAGGAAGAGGAGATGAAGCTTTCTTT.

A single count supports this clone. The chain employs TRBV29-1 and TRBJ2-3, with TRBD2 identical over 8 bases. Germline V CDR1 and CDR2: SQVTM, ANQGSEA. Unmatched junction bases numbered 10, after V lost 4 bases and J lost 4 bases. The CDR3 runs 15 residues. CDR3 protein: CSVGRAGVLADTQYF. DNA of the CDR3: TGCAGCGTTGGGAGAGCGGGAGTTCTCGCAGATACGCAGTATTTT.

The J gene is TRBJ2-3, the V gene TRBV4-3; D might be TRBD2 (5 bases). Germline V CDR1 and CDR2: LGHNA, YSLEER. V was trimmed by 0 bases and J by 4 bases, leaving 11 bases between them. The CDR3 covers 15 residues. DNA of the CDR3: TGCGCCAGCAGCCAAGATGTCCCTAGCCCAGATACGCAGTATTTT. Protein product: CASSQDVPSPDTQYF.

The CDR3 loop is CASSSDLAEPYNEQFF. CDR3 nucleotide sequence: TGTGCCAGCAGTTCCGATCTAGCGGAACCCTACAATGAGCAGTTCTTC. This chain connects TRBV6-5 to TRBJ2-1; TRBD2 matches 7 bases. The J segment lost 2 bases and the V segment lost 4 bases, leaving 8 bases of the junction unmatched. Germline V gene sequence: CDR1 MNHEY, CDR2 SVGAGI. This CDR3 comprises 16 residues.

The chain is built from TRBV11-2 and TRBJ2-7; possibly TRBD1 for D (6 bases). V lost 6 bases and J lost 3, with 9 bases in between. Looked up from germline, CDR1 is SGHAT and CDR2 is FQNNGV. The CDR3 sequence is 12 residues long. This CDR3 reads CASSQGGYEQYF. The CDR3 DNA follows: TGTGCCAGCAGTCAAGGGGGCTACGAGCAGTACTTC. Complete variable domain (other parts from reference TRBV11-2 and TRBJ2-7): EAGVAQSPRYKIIEKRQSVAFWCNPISGHATLYWYQQILGQGPKLLIQFQNNGVVDDSQLPKDRFSAERLKGVDSTLKIQPAKLEDSAVYLCASSQGGYEQYFGPGTRLTVT.

This clone has only one observation. The gene calls are TRBV9 and TRBJ2-7; 9 positions agree with TRBD1. V dropped 0 bases and J dropped 6; count of bases not matched to a gene: 7. Germline assignment: CDR1 SGDLS and CDR2 YYNGEE. This CDR3 comprises 15 residues. The CDR3 DNA sequence: TGTGCCAGCAGCGTAGTAGGGGACAGGGCCTCCGAGCAGTACTTC. Its protein product is CASSVVGDRASEQYF. Full variable domain (remainder filled in from reference TRBV9 and TRBJ2-7): DSGVTQTPKHLITATGQRVTLRCSPRSGDLSVYWYQQSLDQGLQFLIQYYNGEERAKGNILERFSAQQFPDLHSELNLSSLELGDSALYFCASSVVGDRASEQYFGPGTRLTVT.

J is TRBJ2-7 and V is TRBV6-7, with TRBD2 as a possible D gene (6 bases). Being an ORF, TRBV6-7 has a function that is uncertain. CDR3 length: 18 residues. The V end was cut by 8 bases, the J end by 0 bases, with 26 bases between. DNA for the CDR3: TGTGCCAGCGATGGAACGGGATCCCGGGACTGCATCTCCTACGAGCAGTACTTC. This codes for CASDGTGSRDCISYEQYF.

The chain uses TRBV2 and TRBJ1-1, with 7 bases that match TRBD1. The germline gives CDR1 SNHLY, CDR2 FYNNEI. The CDR3 contains 12 residues. Unmatched junction bases numbered 10, after V lost 9 bases and J lost 9 bases. The CDR3 nucleotides are TGTGCCAGTGGAAGGGGGCCCAGGAAAGCTTTCTTT. Its protein is CASGRGPRKAFF.

This chain links TRBV12-2 with TRBJ1-1; the D call TRBD1 from the table was never checked on the DNA. TRBV12-2 is a recognized pseudogene. The CDR3 consists of 14 residues. CDR3 DNA: TGTGCAAGTCGCCCTGGACAGGGGAACACTGAAGCTTTCTTT. Translation: CASRPGQGNTEAFF.

V usage is TRBV23-1 and J usage is TRBJ1-2; possibly TRBD1 for D (5 bases). TRBV23-1 is an ORF; its function is uncertain. V was clipped by 6 bases and J by 8 bases, with 16 bases between them. The CDR3 extends over 13 amino acids. The CDR3, as DNA: TGCGCCAGCAGCCTCCCAGGGCTACAAGGCTACACCTTC. Residues: CASSLPGLQGYTF.